One and the same sample provided the 10 T cell receptor beta chains below, sequenced in a study of blood T cell repertoires in COVID-19. Clones were read by immunoSEQ multiplex PCR, and TCRdb kept only the in-frame ones, dropping some. Of about 39,000 clones in the sample, 80% to 90% were seen once. The sample consisted of peripheral blood. These TCRs come from a man aged 45 to 65 with active or convalescent COVID-19.

This rearrangement joins TRBV5-1 to TRBJ1-4, with 7 nucleotides matching TRBD1. Germline V gives CDR1 SGHRS, CDR2 YFSETQ. Trimming at V came to 6 bases and at J to 4 bases, leaving 6 bases not matched to a gene. The CDR3 runs to 14 residues. CDR3 coding DNA: TGCGCCAGCAAAGACCCAGGGGGTAATGAAAAACTGTTTTTT. It is translated as CASKDPGGNEKLFF.

In its sample, this clone was seen once. The rearrangement links TRBV2 to TRBJ2-4; TRBD1 might be the D (5 bases). The V end was cut by 2 bases, the J end by 0 bases, with 8 bases between. Germline V CDR1 and CDR2: SNHLY, FYNNEI. The CDR3 length is 15 residues. This chain's CDR3 is CASSESTGAKNIQYF. As DNA, the CDR3 is TGTGCCAGCAGTGAATCCACAGGAGCCAAAAACATTCAGTACTTC.

This chain uses TRBV14 with TRBJ1-2; 11 bases fit TRBD1. From germline, CDR1 is SGHDN and CDR2 FVKESK. CDR3 length: 15 residues. Trimming removed 4 bases from V and 7 bases from J; junction bases left unmatched: 8. In nucleotides, the CDR3 is TGTGCCAGCAGCCCTCTCCGGGACAGGGGGGGTGGCTACACCTTC. Translation: CASSPLRDRGGGYTF. The entire variable domain, with the rest obtained from reference TRBV14 and TRBJ1-2, is as follows: EAGVTQFPSHSVIEKGQTVTLRCDPISGHDNLYWYRRVMGKEIKFLLHFVKESKQDESGMPNNRFLAERTGGTYSTLKVQPAELEDSGVYFCASSPLRDRGGGYTFGSGTRLTVV.

V gene TRBV2 combines with J gene TRBJ1-6; 10 positions match TRBD1. V lost 6 bases to trimming and J lost 8 bases; unmatched junction nucleotides: 4. The CDR3 totals 14 residues. Germline-derived CDR1 and CDR2 are SNHLY and FYNNEI. The CDR3 DNA is TGTGCCAGCAGCGAGGACAGGGGGTATTCACCCCTCCACTTT. Amino acids: CASSEDRGYSPLHF. Variable domain in full (rest from reference TRBV2 and TRBJ1-6): EPEVTQTPSHQVTQMGQEVILRCVPISNHLYFYWYRQILGQKVEFLVSFYNNEISEKSEIFDDQFSVERPDGSNFTLKIRSTKLEDSAMYFCASSEDRGYSPLHFGNGTRLTVT.

The CDR3 loop reads CASSQEGTEETQYF. DNA for the CDR3: TGCGCCAGCAGCCAAGAGGGGACAGAAGAGACCCAGTACTTC. The chain employs TRBV4-1 and TRBJ2-5; 7 bases map to TRBD1. Germline CDR1 MGHRA, CDR2 YSYEKL. The CDR3 consists of 14 residues. The ends lost 0 bases at V and 3 bases at J; junction bases unmatched: 1.

This clone has a single count. The J gene is TRBJ1-4, the V gene TRBV9, with D possibly TRBD1 on 6 matching bases. The CDR3 has 15 amino acids. V lost 4 bases, J lost 4 bases, and 14 bases lay in between. Germline V gene lookup returns CDR1 SGDLS and CDR2 YYNGEE. CDR3 sequence: CASSTEQGNNEKLFF. The CDR3 region has the DNA TGTGCCAGCAGCACCGAACAGGGTAATAATGAAAAACTGTTTTTT.

The CDR3 protein is CASSLILGNGYTF. The CDR3 bases are TGTGCCAGCAGTTTAATCCTTGGCAATGGCTACACCTTC. V and J are TRBV27 and TRBJ1-2; no clear D gene. V lost 2 bases, J lost 6 bases, and 10 bases lay in between. The CDR3 contains 13 residues. CDR1 MNHEY and CDR2 SMNVEV come from the germline V gene (reference sequence).

This clone turned up a few times. V and J are TRBV2 and TRBJ2-2; the D is unclear. Trimming removed 6 bases from V and 3 bases from J, with 14 bases in between. The CDR3 contains 15 residues. Per the germline V gene, CDR1 is SNHLY and CDR2 is FYNNEI. The CDR3 nucleotides are TGTGCCAGCAGGGCGGTGGATAGTTACACCGGGGAGCTGTTTTTT. Encoded protein: CASRAVDSYTGELFF.

The chain uses TRBV3-1 (or the pseudogene TRBV3-2) and TRBJ2-1; weak D call: TRBD1 (7 bases). The V gene lost 0 bases and the J gene lost 13 bases, with 16 bases spanning the gap. This CDR3 spans 14 amino acids. CDR1 and CDR2 (germline): LGHDT, YNNKEL (reference sequence). CDR3 in DNA: TGTGCCAGCAGCCAAGAGAATATGGAGGGGGCTCAGTTCTTC. Its protein product is CASSQENMEGAQFF.

The chain has TRBV7-2 and TRBJ1-2; D uncertain. Per the germline V gene, CDR1 is SGHTA and CDR2 is FQGNSA. V lost 1 base to trimming and J lost 5 bases, with 14 bases between them. The CDR3 has 15 amino acids. CDR3 loop: CASSLDFARGYGYTF. CDR3 bases: TGTGCCAGCAGCTTAGATTTCGCCCGGGGATATGGCTACACCTTC.